This TCR beta chain is from a study of identical twins. One entry per CDR3 protein results from TCRdb running MiXCR on the 5' RACE reads. The sample has about 240,000 distinct CDR3 sequences, over 9.5% seen once. This clonotype was observed at least ten times. The sample also formed part of further work on yellow fever vaccine responses in identical twins.

The clonotype was recovered from a woman younger than 35 in good health. Sequenced input: memory (CD45RO+) T cells sorted from blood.

The CDR3 coding sequence is TGTGCCAGCAGTGAAGTTGGCAGGGGAAATGAAAAACTGTTTTTT. This gives the protein CASSEVGRGNEKLFF. The chain uses TRBV2 and TRBJ1-4; D is perhaps TRBD1 (6 bases). The CDR3 extends over 15 amino acids. From germline, CDR1 is SNHLY and CDR2 FYNNEI. The germline V and J ends were trimmed by 1 base and 5 bases, with 11 bases remaining between them. Combining the CDR3 with reference TRBV2 and TRBJ1-4 gives the whole variable domain EPEVTQTPSHQVTQMGQEVILRCVPISNHLYFYWYRQILGQKVEFLVSFYNNEISEKSEIFDDQFSVERPDGSNFTLKIRSTKLEDSAMYFCASSEVGRGNEKLFFGSGTQLSVL.